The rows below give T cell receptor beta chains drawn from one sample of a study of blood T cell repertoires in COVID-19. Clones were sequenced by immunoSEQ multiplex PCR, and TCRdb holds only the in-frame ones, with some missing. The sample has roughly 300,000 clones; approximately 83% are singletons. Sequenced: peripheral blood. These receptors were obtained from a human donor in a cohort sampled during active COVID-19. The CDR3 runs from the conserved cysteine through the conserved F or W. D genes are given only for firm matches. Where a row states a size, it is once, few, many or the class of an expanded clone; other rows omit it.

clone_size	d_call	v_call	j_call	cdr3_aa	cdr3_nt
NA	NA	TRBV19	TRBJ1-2	CASSHPGDGYTF	TGTGCCAGTAGTCATCCAGGGGATGGCTACACCTTC
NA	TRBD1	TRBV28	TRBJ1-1	CASSLGQGKAFF	TGTGCCAGCAGTTTAGGACAGGGAAAAGCTTTCTTT
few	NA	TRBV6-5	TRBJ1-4	CASSRDAATNEKLFF	TGTGCCAGCAGTAGAGACGCGGCAACTAATGAAAAACTGTTTTTT
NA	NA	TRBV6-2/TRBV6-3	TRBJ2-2	CASSQRQALGTGELFF	TGTGCCAGCAGCCAAAGACAGGCCTTGGGCACCGGGGAGCTGTTTTTT
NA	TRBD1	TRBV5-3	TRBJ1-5	CARSGDGTGGLGDQPQHF	TGTGCCAGAAGCGGAGACGGGACAGGGGGCTTGGGGGATCAGCCCCAGCATTTT
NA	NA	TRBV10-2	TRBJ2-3	CASSEGGPLMGRLSTDTQYF	TGCGCCAGCAGTGAGGGAGGGCCACTAATGGGGAGGCTCTCCACAGATACGCAGTATTTT
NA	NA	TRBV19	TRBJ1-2	CASSIGGRGYGYTF	TGTGCCAGTAGTATAGGTGGCAGGGGCTATGGCTACACCTTC
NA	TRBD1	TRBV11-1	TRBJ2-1	CASRTAGGVQYNEQFF	TGTGCCAGCAGGACAGCAGGGGGCGTTCAATACAATGAGCAGTTCTTC
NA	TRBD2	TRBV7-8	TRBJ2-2	CASSLTSGSVGELFF	TGTGCCAGCAGCTTGACTAGCGGGAGTGTCGGGGAGCTGTTTTTT
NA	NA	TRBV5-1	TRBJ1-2	CASSLAWGADGYTF	TGCGCCAGCAGCTTGGCCTGGGGCGCGGATGGCTACACCTTC
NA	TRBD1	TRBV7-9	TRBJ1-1	CASSSRTGLQAFF	TGTGCCAGCAGCTCTAGGACAGGACTTCAAGCTTTCTTT
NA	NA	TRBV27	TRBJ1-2	CASRGHTNYGYTF	TGTGCCAGCAGGGGACACACAAACTATGGCTACACCTTC
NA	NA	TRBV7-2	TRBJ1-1	CASSLRGYDLPEAFF	TGTGCCAGCAGCTTACGCGGTTACGATCTCCCTGAAGCTTTCTTT
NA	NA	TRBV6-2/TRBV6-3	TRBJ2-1	CASSYLANEQFF	TGTGCCAGCAGTTATTTAGCGAATGAGCAGTTCTTC
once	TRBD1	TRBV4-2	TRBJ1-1	CASSYIRGTEAFF	TGTGCCAGCAGCTATATCAGGGGGACTGAAGCTTTCTTT
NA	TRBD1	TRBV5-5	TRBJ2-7	CASSLAGTGTYEQYF	TGTGCCAGCAGCTTGGCCGGGACAGGGACCTACGAGCAGTACTTC
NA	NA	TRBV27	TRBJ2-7	CASKGGGPYEQYF	TGTGCCAGCAAAGGGGGAGGGCCGTACGAGCAGTACTTC
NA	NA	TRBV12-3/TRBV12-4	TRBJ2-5	CASSLRGGETQYF	TGTGCCAGCAGTTTACGGGGAGGAGAGACCCAGTACTTC
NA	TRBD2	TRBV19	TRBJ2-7	CASSQQAGGRHEQYF	TGTGCCAGTAGCCAACAAGCGGGAGGCCGGCACGAGCAGTACTTC
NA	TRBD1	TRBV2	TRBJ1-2	CASSKTGHGYTF	TGTGCCAGCAGCAAGACAGGGCATGGCTACACCTTC
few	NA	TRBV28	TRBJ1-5	CASRRVPGNQPQHF	TGTGCCAGCCGGAGGGTACCGGGCAATCAGCCCCAGCATTTT
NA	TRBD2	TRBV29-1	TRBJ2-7	CSVGGQTSGSEQYF	TGCAGCGTTGGGGGGCAGACTAGCGGGAGCGAGCAGTACTTC
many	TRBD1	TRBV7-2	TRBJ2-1	CASSLHRGQAAGGNEQFF	TGTGCCAGCAGCTTACACAGGGGGCAAGCGGCCGGGGGCAATGAGCAGTTCTTC
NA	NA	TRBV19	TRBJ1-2	CASSISTGYGYTF	TGTGCCAGTAGTATTTCAACAGGCTATGGCTACACCTTC
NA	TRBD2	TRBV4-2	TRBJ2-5	CASSPNSAGGGGTQYF	TGTGCCAGCAGCCCCAATTCGGCGGGAGGGGGAGGGACCCAGTACTTC
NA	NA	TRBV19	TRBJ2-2	CASRRAARVRELFF	TGTGCCAGTAGACGGGCGGCCAGGGTGAGGGAGCTGTTTTTT
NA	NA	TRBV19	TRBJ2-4	CASSINTIKNIQYF	TGTGCCAGTAGTATTAACACCATCAAAAACATTCAGTACTTC
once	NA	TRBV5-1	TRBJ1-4	CASSRAGGTNEKLFF	TGCGCCAGCAGTAGGGCGGGGGGAACTAATGAAAAACTGTTTTTT
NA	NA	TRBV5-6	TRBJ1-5	CASSRTSGGYSNQPQHF	TGTGCCAGCAGCCGGACCTCGGGGGGATATAGCAATCAGCCCCAGCATTTT
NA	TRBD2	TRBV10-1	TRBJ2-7	CASRGGWLAETYEQYF	TGCGCCAGTAGGGGAGGGTGGCTAGCGGAAACCTACGAGCAGTACTTC
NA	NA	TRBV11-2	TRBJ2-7	CASSLSGMNRAGREQYF	TGTGCCAGCAGCCTCTCGGGGATGAACAGGGCTGGTCGCGAGCAGTACTTC
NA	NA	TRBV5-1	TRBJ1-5	CASSLGLGPLGRNSNQPQHF	TGCGCCAGCAGCTTGGGACTCGGGCCACTAGGTCGAAATAGCAATCAGCCCCAGCATTTT